Listed below are T cell receptor beta chains from one sample, sequenced in a study of blood T cells in healthy people across ages. From the 5' RACE reads, TCRdb called clonotypes with MiXCR, one entry per CDR3 protein. The repertoire holds some 860,000 distinct CDR3 sequences, with about 56% as singletons. The source material was blood. The receptor set was obtained from a man aged 35 to 55 in good health. CDR3s include the opening cysteine and the closing phenylalanine or tryptophan. D genes are given only for firm matches. Clone size is given for some rows only: seen once, a few or many times, or a class if the clone is expanded.

J gene,clone size,D gene,V gene,CDR3 protein,CDR3 DNA
TRBJ2-1,NA,TRBD1,TRBV25-1,CASRMDRGRSNEQFF,TGTGCCAGCAGGATGGACAGGGGGCGGTCGAATGAGCAGTTCTTC
TRBJ1-1,few,NA,TRBV6-1,CASSEQGPNTEAFF,TGTGCCAGCAGTGAACAGGGGCCGAACACTGAAGCTTTCTTT
TRBJ2-5,NA,TRBD2,TRBV7-9,CASSRLAGGKTQYF,TGTGCCAGCAGCCGACTAGCGGGGGGAAAGACCCAGTACTTC
TRBJ2-5,NA,NA,TRBV6-2/TRBV6-3,CASRLNEETQYF,TGTGCCAGCAGACTAAATGAAGAGACCCAGTACTTC
TRBJ1-4,NA,NA,TRBV27,CASRKQGPNEKLFF,TGTGCCAGCAGGAAACAGGGACCTAATGAAAAACTGTTTTTT
TRBJ2-6,NA,NA,TRBV7-3,CASSLRGGRGTGANVLTF,TGTGCCAGCAGCTTACGAGGGGGGCGCGGGACTGGGGCCAACGTCCTGACTTTC
TRBJ1-1,NA,TRBD1,TRBV5-1,CASSGRQGTEAFF,TGCGCCAGCAGTGGGAGACAGGGAACTGAAGCTTTCTTT
TRBJ2-1,NA,TRBD1,TRBV7-2,CASSRDRGRKFF,TGTGCCAGCAGCCGAGACAGGGGAAGGAAGTTCTTC
TRBJ2-1,NA,TRBD2,TRBV6-2/TRBV6-3,CASILGTSGNNEQFF,TGTGCCAGCATCCTCGGGACTAGCGGAAACAATGAGCAGTTCTTC
TRBJ1-4,NA,NA,TRBV28,CASSPEGNEKLFF,TGTGCCAGCAGCCCGGAGGGTAATGAAAAACTGTTTTTT
TRBJ2-5,NA,NA,TRBV5-1,CASSFAGRQETQYF,TGCGCCAGCAGCTTTGCGGGACGGCAAGAGACCCAGTACTTC
TRBJ2-7,NA,NA,TRBV7-9,CASSLDHLGGAGQYF,TGTGCCAGCAGCTTAGACCACCTGGGTGGGGCCGGGCAGTACTTC
TRBJ2-4,few,TRBD1,TRBV5-6,CASSSTGTGREQYF,TGTGCCAGCAGCTCCACCGGGACAGGGCGTGAGCAGTACTTC
TRBJ2-7,NA,NA,TRBV11-2,CASRIEVPYEQYF,TGTGCCAGCAGAATCGAGGTACCCTACGAGCAGTACTTC
TRBJ1-5,few,NA,TRBV29-1,CSVEQDNSNQPQHF,TGCAGCGTTGAGCAGGACAATAGCAATCAGCCCCAGCATTTT
TRBJ2-1,few,NA,TRBV24-1,CATSGLVDMVNEQFF,TGTGCCACCAGTGGGTTGGTGGATATGGTCAATGAGCAGTTCTTC
TRBJ2-2,NA,TRBD2,TRBV2,CASMASGNTGELFF,TGTGCCAGCATGGCTAGCGGTAACACCGGGGAGCTGTTTTTT
TRBJ1-6,NA,NA,TRBV7-2,CASSLGEWVSPLHF,TGTGCCAGCAGCTTAGGCGAATGGGTTTCACCCCTCCACTTT
TRBJ2-3,NA,TRBD2,TRBV20-1,CSARPGPSGVTDTQYF,TGCAGTGCTAGACCTGGCCCTAGCGGGGTTACAGATACGCAGTATTTT
TRBJ1-6,NA,TRBD1,TRBV12-3/TRBV12-4,CASNPSTGGSPLHF,TGTGCCAGCAATCCATCGACAGGGGGATCACCCCTCCACTTT
TRBJ2-2,NA,TRBD1,TRBV7-3,CASSLSGTVAGELFF,TGTGCCAGCAGCTTAAGTGGGACAGTCGCCGGGGAGCTGTTTTTT
TRBJ2-1,NA,NA,TRBV7-9,CASSPISGPPNEQFF,TGTGCCAGCAGCCCAATATCCGGACCTCCCAATGAGCAGTTCTTC
TRBJ1-1,few,NA,TRBV13,CASSSRTERTEAFF,TGTGCCAGCAGCTCTCGGACAGAACGGACTGAAGCTTTCTTT
TRBJ2-7,few,TRBD2,TRBV29-1,CSVVVTSMLGEQYF,TGCAGCGTTGTGGTGACTAGCATGTTGGGGGAGCAGTACTTC
TRBJ2-7,NA,TRBD2,TRBV7-6,CASSLDPSGNYEQYF,TGTGCCAGCAGCTTAGATCCTAGCGGGAACTACGAGCAGTACTTC
TRBJ2-6,NA,NA,TRBV7-3,CASSIQGAGANVLTF,TGTGCCAGCAGCATACAGGGCGCTGGGGCCAACGTCCTGACTTTC
TRBJ2-5,NA,NA,TRBV7-9,CASSLAHGGQETQYF,TGTGCCAGCAGCTTAGCGCATGGGGGCCAAGAGACCCAGTACTTC
TRBJ2-1,once,NA,TRBV14,CASSQDLVMGNEQFF,TGTGCCAGCAGCCAAGATCTAGTCATGGGCAATGAGCAGTTCTTC
TRBJ2-1,NA,NA,TRBV12-3/TRBV12-4,CASSLIGGIYNEQFF,TGTGCCAGCAGTTTAATAGGGGGGATCTACAATGAGCAGTTCTTC
TRBJ2-5,NA,TRBD1,TRBV4-3,CASSQRDRGLETQYF,TGCGCCAGCAGCCAAAGGGACAGGGGGCTCGAGACCCAGTACTTC
TRBJ1-5,NA,TRBD1,TRBV12-3/TRBV12-4,CARSFTGGKNQPQHF,TGTGCCCGCAGTTTTACAGGGGGAAAGAATCAGCCCCAGCATTTT
TRBJ2-4,NA,NA,TRBV10-3,CAISDETQGLAKNIQYF,TGTGCCATCAGTGATGAGACCCAGGGGTTAGCCAAAAACATTCAGTACTTC
TRBJ1-1,NA,NA,TRBV6-2/TRBV6-3,CASSYITGQGSWTEAFF,TGTGCCAGCAGTTACATTACGGGGCAGGGGAGTTGGACTGAAGCTTTCTTT
TRBJ2-5,NA,NA,TRBV28,CASSLSGRGGQETQYF,TGTGCCAGCAGTTTGTCGGGCAGGGGAGGTCAAGAGACCCAGTACTTC
TRBJ1-2,NA,NA,TRBV6-5,CASSYTDGGGYGYTF,TGTGCCAGCAGTTACACCGACGGAGGGGGCTATGGCTACACCTTC
TRBJ2-1,NA,TRBD1,TRBV20-1,CSAWQGASDEQFF,TGCAGTGCCTGGCAGGGGGCTAGCGATGAGCAGTTCTTC
TRBJ2-2,NA,TRBD2,TRBV7-9,CASSSLRLAEGMNTGELFF,TGTGCCAGCAGCTCGCTCCGACTAGCGGAGGGAATGAACACCGGGGAGCTGTTTTTT
TRBJ2-1,NA,TRBD1,TRBV20-1,CSASTGFENNEQFF,TGCAGTGCTTCGACAGGGTTCGAAAACAATGAGCAGTTCTTC
TRBJ1-4,NA,NA,TRBV2,CASRVEREKLFF,TGTGCCAGCAGAGTGGAAAGAGAAAAACTGTTTTTT
TRBJ2-7,once,NA,TRBV2,CASSDWGVRGDEQYF,TGTGCCAGCAGTGATTGGGGCGTGAGAGGTGACGAGCAGTACTTC
TRBJ1-6,few,NA,TRBV29-1,CSVETMGPGSPLHF,TGCAGCGTTGAAACGATGGGGCCCGGTTCACCCCTCCACTTT
TRBJ1-2,NA,NA,TRBV7-2,CASSGTSLRGYTF,TGTGCCAGCAGCGGGACAAGCCTAAGGGGCTACACCTTC
TRBJ2-5,NA,TRBD2,TRBV27,CDSSLLAGEGRYQETQYF,TGTGACAGCAGTTTACTAGCGGGAGAGGGGCGGTACCAAGAGACCCAGTACTTC
TRBJ2-5,NA,NA,TRBV24-1,CATSDRTDMWSLAAPETQYF,TGTGCCACCAGTGATCGGACAGACATGTGGTCTTTAGCGGCACCCGAGACCCAGTACTTC
TRBJ1-2,NA,NA,TRBV29-1,CSVEGRGGGYTF,TGCAGCGTTGAGGGGAGGGGAGGTGGCTACACCTTC
TRBJ2-7,NA,NA,TRBV24-1,CATRDPGTGVTTQYF,TGTGCCACCCGTGACCCGGGGACGGGAGTGACTACCCAGTACTTC
TRBJ2-7,NA,NA,TRBV29-1,CSARDATYEQYF,TGCAGCGCCCGGGACGCGACCTACGAGCAGTACTTC
TRBJ2-1,many,TRBD2,TRBV6-2/TRBV6-3,CASTPSGRSGNEQFF,TGTGCCAGCACCCCCAGCGGGAGGTCGGGCAATGAGCAGTTCTTC
TRBJ1-5,NA,TRBD1,TRBV20-1,CSARRQGVNQPQHF,TGCAGTGCTAGACGACAGGGCGTAAATCAGCCCCAGCATTTT